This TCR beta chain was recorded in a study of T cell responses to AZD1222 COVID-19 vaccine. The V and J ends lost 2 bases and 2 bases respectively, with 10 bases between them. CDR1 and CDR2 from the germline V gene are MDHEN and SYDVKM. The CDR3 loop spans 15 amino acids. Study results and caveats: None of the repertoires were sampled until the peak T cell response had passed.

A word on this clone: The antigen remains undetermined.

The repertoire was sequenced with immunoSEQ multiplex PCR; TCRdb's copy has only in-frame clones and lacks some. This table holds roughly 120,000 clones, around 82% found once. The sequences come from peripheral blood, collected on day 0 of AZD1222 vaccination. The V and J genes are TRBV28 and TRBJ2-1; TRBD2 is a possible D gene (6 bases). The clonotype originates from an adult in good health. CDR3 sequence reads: CASSLGGPPYNEQFF. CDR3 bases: TGTGCCAGCAGTTTAGGAGGGCCCCCCTACAATGAGCAGTTCTTC.